This T cell receptor (beta chain) was observed in a study of CXCR3-negative and CXCR3-positive naive CD8 T cells. The CDR3 is 15 amino acids. Notes on the study in general: It was found that naive subsets had comparable surface CD5, and TCR strength was inferred from TRB CDR3 properties.

UMI labels and 5' RACE were used to prepare the TRB cDNA libraries. TCRdb reprocessed the 5' RACE reads; each CDR3 protein has one entry and no DNA is given. Recorded for this sample: 70,000 to 100,000 distinct CDR3 sequences. With respect to this clonotype: What it binds is unknown.

This TCR was recovered from a human donor in good health. Some clones in this sample may be carry-over from other donors' samples. The sample taken for sequencing was naive CXCR3- CD8+ T cells from blood. The subset: CD45RO-CCR7+CD27+CD95- naive CD8+ T cells lacking CXCR3 (TNR3-). V is TRBV23-1 and J is TRBJ2-4; TCRdb lists TRBD1, though no DNA is available to test this call. TRBV23-1 is an open reading frame, and its role is uncertain. Here the CDR3 reads CASSQTGQLKNIQYF.